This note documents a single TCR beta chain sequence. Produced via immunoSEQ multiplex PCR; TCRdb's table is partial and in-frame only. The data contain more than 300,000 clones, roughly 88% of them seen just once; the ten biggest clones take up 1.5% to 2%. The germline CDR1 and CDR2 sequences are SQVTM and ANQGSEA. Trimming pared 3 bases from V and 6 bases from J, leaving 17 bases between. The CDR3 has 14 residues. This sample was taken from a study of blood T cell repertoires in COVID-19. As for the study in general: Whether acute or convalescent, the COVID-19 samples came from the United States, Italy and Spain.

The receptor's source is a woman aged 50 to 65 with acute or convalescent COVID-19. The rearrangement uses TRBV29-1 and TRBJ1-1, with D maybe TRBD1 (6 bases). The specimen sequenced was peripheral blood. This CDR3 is CSVEGGGTTAEAFF. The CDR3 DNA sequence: TGCAGCGTTGAGGGAGGGGGGACAACCGCTGAAGCTTTCTTT. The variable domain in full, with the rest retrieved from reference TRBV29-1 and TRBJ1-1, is SAVISQKPSRDICQRGTSLTIQCQVDSQVTMMFWYRQQPGQSLTLIATANQGSEATYESGFVIDKFPISRPNLTFSTLTVSNMSPEDSSIYLCSVEGGGTTAEAFFGQGTRLTVV.